Listed below are T cell receptor beta chains from one sample, sequenced in a study of CD8 T cells in ankylosing spondylitis. TCRdb analysed the 5' RACE reads with MiXCR anew, one entry per CDR3 protein. The data hold over 600,000 distinct CDR3 sequences, with around 19% observed a single time. Material: blood, either unsorted or a sorted T cell fraction (not recorded which). These receptors all stem from a male donor with ankylosing spondylitis. Both conserved end residues are part of each CDR3. Fields, in order: J gene, V gene, D gene, clone size, CDR3 length, CDR3 DNA, CDR3 protein. A D gene is named only where the DNA matches it firmly. A row's size may be missing; if present it is once, few, many or a size class.

>TRBJ1-5|TRBV27|NA|few|14
TGTGCCAGCAGTTTATCGATAGGCTGGCAGCCCCAGCATTTT
CASSLSIGWQPQHF
>TRBJ2-2|TRBV7-3|TRBD2|NA|14
TGTGCCAGCCGAGCGGGGGGGCCTTCCGGGGAGCTGTTTTTT
CASRAGGPSGELFF
>TRBJ1-1|TRBV6-1|NA|NA|15
TGTGCCAGCGTCCTGACGGGGGGCAGACGAACTGAAGCTTTCTTT
CASVLTGGRRTEAFF
>TRBJ2-7|TRBV5-1|NA|medium-sized|21
TGCGCCAGCAGCCCATGGACAGTTACGGGGGTCCTGACGGCCCTCTCCTACGAGCAGTACTTC
CASSPWTVTGVLTALSYEQYF
>TRBJ2-1|TRBV4-1|NA|few|17
TGCGCCAGCAGCCAAGATCCCGCGGAGAGCTCCTACAATGAGCAGTTCTTC
CASSQDPAESSYNEQFF
>TRBJ1-6|TRBV2|NA|NA|16
TGTGCCAGCGCAGTGGGGGCGGTATCCTATAATTCACCCCTCCACTTT
CASAVGAVSYNSPLHF
>TRBJ1-4|TRBV25-1|TRBD1|few|17
TGTGCCAGCAGTGAACCGGGACAGGGGTCGACTAATGAAAAACTGTTTTTT
CASSEPGQGSTNEKLFF
>TRBJ2-7|TRBV4-1|NA|NA|14
TGCGCCAGCAGCCAGCCGGACTCAGCCTACGAGCAGTACTTC
CASSQPDSAYEQYF
>TRBJ2-3|TRBV20-1|TRBD2|few|17
TGCAGTGCTATCAAAGGAGGGAGCGGGAGGGCCGTGGTTACGCAGTATTTT
CSAIKGGSGRAVVTQYF
>TRBJ1-1|TRBV12-3/TRBV12-4|TRBD1|NA|14
TGTGCCAGCACCTCGGGACAGTTGAACACTGAAGCTTTCTTT
CASTSGQLNTEAFF
>TRBJ1-3|TRBV12-3/TRBV12-4|TRBD1|few|14
TGTGCCAGCATTCGGACAGGGACTGGAAACACCATATATTTT
CASIRTGTGNTIYF
>TRBJ2-3|TRBV10-2|NA|NA|13
TGCGCCAGCAGTGAAGGGACCATAGGGGGAAAGTATTTT
CASSEGTIGGKYF
>TRBJ2-3|TRBV5-1|NA|NA|13
TGCGCCAGCAGCTCGACGCCCTCAGATACGCAGTATTTT
CASSSTPSDTQYF
>TRBJ2-7|TRBV27|NA|few|14
TGTGCCAGCAGTTTAACCCACAGTGCCTACGAGCAGTACTTC
CASSLTHSAYEQYF
>TRBJ2-1|TRBV3-1|TRBD2|NA|17
TGTGCCAGCAGCCAAGGCCTAGCGGGAGGCCTATACAATGAGCAGTTCTTC
CASSQGLAGGLYNEQFF
>TRBJ2-3|TRBV15|TRBD2|few|20
TGTGCCACCAGCCCCCCATCGGCGGGGGGAACGCTCACTAGCACAGATACGCAGTATTTT
CATSPPSAGGTLTSTDTQYF
>TRBJ1-5|TRBV12-3/TRBV12-4|TRBD1|few|14
TGTGCCAGCAGACGGACAGGGGGCAGGCAGCCCCAGCATTTT
CASRRTGGRQPQHF
>TRBJ2-7|TRBV28|NA|NA|14
TGTGCCAGCAGCTCAACTGACAGTCGTAGGGAGCAGTACTTC
CASSSTDSRREQYF
>TRBJ2-7|TRBV5-1|TRBD2|few|21
TGCGCCAGCAGCTTGGATCCCGGGACAATTAAGACTAGCGGGCGTTCCTACGAGCAGTACTTC
CASSLDPGTIKTSGRSYEQYF
>TRBJ1-2|TRBV2|NA|NA|14
TGTGCCAGCAGTGATAGCTCTATGGGGTATGGCTACACCTTC
CASSDSSMGYGYTF
>TRBJ2-5|TRBV27|NA|NA|12
TGTGCCAGCAAGAAGTGGGGGGAGACCCAGTACTTC
CASKKWGETQYF
>TRBJ2-1|TRBV7-3|TRBD2|few|15
TGTGCCAGCAGCTCCGGGGGGGTTGGAAACAATGAGCAGTTCTTC
CASSSGGVGNNEQFF